This entry lists 20 T cell receptor beta chains sequenced from one sample in a study of blood T cell repertoires in COVID-19. The repertoire was sequenced with immunoSEQ multiplex PCR; TCRdb's copy has only in-frame clones and lacks some. The sample shows some 350,000 clones, around 89% of them seen only once. The material sequenced was peripheral blood. The receptors originated from a woman aged 25-40 years with COVID-19, enrolled during active disease.

This clone occurred a few times. V is TRBV19 and J is TRBJ1-5, with a tentative D call TRBD1 (5 bases). Germline V gene data show CDR1 as LNHDA and CDR2 as SQIVND (reference sequence). The CDR3 sequence is 13 residues long. The ends were cut back, 7 bases at V and 0 bases at J, with 7 bases in the middle. The CDR3 DNA follows: TGTGCCAGTATGGGACTTAGCAATCAGCCCCAGCATTTT. This sequence encodes CASMGLSNQPQHF.

This clone was seen a single time. The chain couples TRBV5-4 to TRBJ2-3; 10 nucleotides match TRBD2. Germline V gives CDR1 SGHNT, CDR2 YYREEE (reference sequence). V dropped 2 bases and J dropped 6; count of bases not matched to a gene: 15. The CDR3 is 18 residues long. The CDR3 DNA reads TGTGCCAGCAGCTTCCAGGCTAGCGGGGGCGTCTTCGCGGATACGCAGTATTTT. Amino acids: CASSFQASGGVFADTQYF.

This rearrangement joins TRBV5-4 to TRBJ1-1; 8 positions agree with TRBD1. Germline values: CDR1 SGHNT, CDR2 YYREEE (reference sequence). Unmatched junction bases numbered 7, after V lost 5 bases and J lost 4 bases. The CDR3 consists of 14 residues. CDR3 nucleotides: TGTGCCAGCAGGCAGGACAGGGAGAGCACTGAAGCTTTCTTT. This sequence encodes CASRQDRESTEAFF.

The rearrangement uses TRBV29-1 and TRBJ1-2; TRBD1 is a possible D gene (6 bases). The V end was cut by 4 bases, the J end by 6 bases, with 18 bases between. The CDR3 has 14 residues. From germline, CDR1 is SQVTM and CDR2 ANQGSEA. The DNA for the CDR3 is TGCAGCGTTGGGACAGAGAGGGGTAGGGATGGCTACACCTTC. Translation: CSVGTERGRDGYTF.

The table lists this clone with a few counts. The chain recombines TRBV7-9 with TRBJ1-4; tentatively, D is TRBD1 (6 bases). The V end was cut by 5 bases, the J end by 0 bases, with 10 bases between. The length of the CDR3 is 15 residues. Germline assignment: CDR1 SEHNR and CDR2 FQNEAQ (reference sequence). Written as DNA, the CDR3 is TGTGCCAGCAGCCTCCCAGGGGCAACTAATGAAAAACTGTTTTTT. Translated, it gives CASSLPGATNEKLFF. Full variable domain (rest looked up from reference TRBV7-9 and TRBJ1-4): DTGVSQNPRHKITKRGQNVTFRCDPISEHNRLYWYRQTLGQGPEFLTYFQNEAQLEKSRLLSDRFSAERPKGSFSTLEIQRTEQGDSAMYLCASSLPGATNEKLFFGSGTQLSVL.

The chain joins TRBV6-6 to TRBJ2-2; 7 bases fit TRBD1. V lost 6 bases, J lost 3 bases, and 10 bases stayed unmatched. Germline V gives CDR1 MNHNY, CDR2 SVGAGI (reference sequence). CDR3 length: 16 amino acids. CDR3: CASSNPNRGHTGELFF. CDR3 DNA sequence: TGTGCCAGCAGCAACCCCAACAGGGGTCACACCGGGGAGCTGTTTTTT.

This clone was observed a single time. The chain is built from TRBV10-3 and TRBJ2-7, with D possibly matching TRBD1 (6 bases). Trimming removed 4 bases from V and 0 bases from J, with 13 bases in between. This CDR3 has 15 amino acids. Germline V gene data show CDR1 as ENHRY and CDR2 as SYGVKD. The CDR3 region is CAISAQGIGSYEQYF. Here the CDR3 DNA reads TGTGCCATCAGTGCGCAGGGGATCGGCTCCTACGAGCAGTACTTC.

The rearrangement joins TRBV30 to TRBJ1-1; D perhaps matches TRBD1 (6 bases). Deletions cut 5 bases from V and 14 bases from J, with 21 bases between. The CDR3 extends over 12 amino acids. CDR1 is GTSNPN, CDR2 SVGIG, per germline (reference sequence). The CDR3 nucleotides are TGTGCCTGGCCATACAGACAGGAGTCCCGGTTCTTT. Translating gives CAWPYRQESRFF. Drawing the rest from reference TRBV30 and TRBJ1-1, the complete variable domain is SQTIHQWPATLVQPVGSPLSLECTVEGTSNPNLYWYRQAAGRGLQLLFYSVGIGQISSEVPQNLSASRPQDRQFILSSKKLLLSDSGFYLCAWPYRQESRFFGQGTRLTVV.

The chain couples TRBV20-1 to TRBJ1-5; D ambiguous. This CDR3 has 15 residues. Germline values: CDR1 DFQATT, CDR2 SNEGSKA (reference sequence). V dropped 4 bases and J dropped 0 bases, with 13 bases sitting between them. The CDR3 nucleotides read TGCAGTGCTATTGAGGGCAGTTATAGCAATCAGCCCCAGCATTTT. Translating gives CSAIEGSYSNQPQHF.

In its sample, this clone was seen once. V usage is TRBV5-1 and J usage is TRBJ2-7, with D tentatively TRBD2 (5 bases). Looked up from germline, CDR1 is SGHRS and CDR2 is YFSETQ. V was pared by 7 bases and J by 6 bases, with 17 bases between. The CDR3 sequence is 13 residues long. Here the CDR3 reads CASSPPGVPEQYF. As DNA, the CDR3 is TGCGCCAGCTCGCCCCCCGGGGTTCCCGAGCAGTACTTC.

The chain uses TRBV7-2 and TRBJ2-7, with a tentative D call TRBD2 (5 bases). Germline values: CDR1 SGHTA, CDR2 FQGNSA. Trimming pared 1 base from V and 2 bases from J, leaving 12 bases between. The CDR3 is made up of 15 amino acids. Here the CDR3 DNA reads TGTGCCAGCAGCTTAGGAGGGAAAGGTCCCTACGAGCAGTACGTC. Translating gives CASSLGGKGPYEQYV.

There are a few counts of this clone. The chain has TRBV6-5 and TRBJ1-2; 8 bases match TRBD1. Germline loops: CDR1 MNHEY, CDR2 SVGAGI. CDR3 length: 13 amino acids. V shed 6 bases and J 3 bases; nucleotides not matched to a gene: 3. This CDR3 is CASSRDRYYGYTF. CDR3 DNA: TGTGCCAGCAGCCGGGACAGGTACTATGGCTACACCTTC.

This chain connects TRBV7-2 to TRBJ2-5; 9 bases line up with TRBD1. Unmatched junction bases numbered 4, after V lost 0 bases and J lost 5 bases. Germline CDR1 SGHTA, CDR2 FQGNSA. This CDR3 is 15 amino acids long. CDR3 coding DNA: TGTGCCAGCAGCTTAGCGAGGACAGGGGAGGAGACCCAGTACTTC. It codes for CASSLARTGEETQYF.

V and J are TRBV6-5 and TRBJ2-5; no firm D call. The V and J ends lost 3 bases and 2 bases respectively, with 13 bases between them. The CDR3 length is 15 residues. CDR1 and CDR2 from the germline V gene are MNHEY and SVGAGI. Here the CDR3 DNA reads TGTGCCAGCAGTTATCTCACCAACTTACAAGAGACCCAGTACTTC. It specifies CASSYLTNLQETQYF.

V and J are TRBV4-2 and TRBJ2-1; the D gene is possibly TRBD2 (5 bases). The V gene's germline CDR1 is LGHNA and CDR2 YNFKEQ. The CDR3 extends over 15 amino acids. Trimming pared 4 bases from V and 0 bases from J, leaving 10 bases between. In nucleotides, the CDR3 is TGTGCCAGCAGCCCCTTGGGGAGCTCCTACAATGAGCAGTTCTTC. This gives the protein CASSPLGSSYNEQFF.

J is TRBJ1-3 and V is TRBV29-1; 8 nucleotides align to TRBD1. This CDR3 comprises 14 residues. CDR1 is SQVTM, CDR2 ANQGSEA, per germline. Germline trimming cut 6 bases from V and 0 bases from J; bases unmatched to any gene: 4. The CDR3 coding sequence is TGCAGCGTCGCGGGACAGGACTCTGGAAACACCATATATTTT. This encodes CSVAGQDSGNTIYF. The variable domain in full, completed from reference TRBV29-1 and TRBJ1-3, reads SAVISQKPSRDICQRGTSLTIQCQVDSQVTMMFWYRQQPGQSLTLIATANQGSEATYESGFVIDKFPISRPNLTFSTLTVSNMSPEDSSIYLCSVAGQDSGNTIYFGEGSWLTVV.

This chain joins TRBV7-2 and TRBJ1-2; 8 bases map to TRBD1. J lost 5 bases, V lost 2 bases, and 10 bases had no gene match. This CDR3 region has 16 residues. CDR1 is SGHTA, CDR2 FQGNSA, per germline. The CDR3 reads CASSLRQGARKYGYTF. CDR3 nucleotides: TGTGCCAGCAGCTTACGGCAGGGGGCGAGAAAGTATGGCTACACCTTC.

This chain connects TRBV27 to TRBJ2-1; 10 nucleotides match TRBD2. V trimming: 8 bases; J trimming: 4 bases; junction bases outside the gene matches: 5. The CDR3 consists of 14 residues. In germline, CDR1 is MNHEY, CDR2 SMNVEV (reference sequence). The CDR3 DNA reads as TGTGCCAGCCGTAGCGGGAGGCCGTACAATGAGCAGTTCTTC. Its protein is CASRSGRPYNEQFF.

The chain has TRBV29-1 and TRBJ1-2; TRBD1 might be the D (6 bases). In germline, CDR1 is SQVTM, CDR2 ANQGSEA. V was trimmed by 3 bases and J by 6 bases, leaving 20 bases between them. This CDR3 spans 15 amino acids. The CDR3 loop is CSVDGVQGQPNGYTF. CDR3 DNA sequence: TGCAGCGTTGATGGAGTCCAGGGGCAGCCCAATGGCTACACCTTC.

The chain combines TRBV3-1 (or the pseudogene TRBV3-2) with TRBJ2-4, with 8 positions matching TRBD1. Germline CDR1 LGHDT, CDR2 YNNKEL (reference sequence). The CDR3 is made up of 15 amino acids. V trimming: 5 bases; J trimming: 6 bases; junction bases outside the gene matches: 9. DNA for the CDR3: TGTGCCAGCAGCGCCCTAAACAGGGGGAGAAACATTCAGTACTTC. It codes for CASSALNRGRNIQYF.